Each of the 32 T cell receptor beta chains below was sequenced from the same sample in a study of blood T cell repertoires in COVID-19 (dated by TCRdb to the early 2020s). Library method: the immunoSEQ multiplex PCR assay. As stored in TCRdb, this immuneACCESS dataset retains in-frame rearrangements with V and J assigned. A fraction of the clones does not appear; measured against another copy, unresolved V genes explain less than half of the discrepancy, and the remainder lacks a known reason. This sample lists some 180,000 clones; around four fifths were detected once. The leading ten clones occupy approximately 8% of the sample. The sample was peripheral blood. The receptors were sampled from a woman aged 80 or over with COVID-19, enrolled during active disease.

The DNA for the CDR3 is TGTGCCAGCAGCCTCCAGGCTAATGAAAAACTGTTTTTT. Translated: CASSLQANEKLFF. The V and J genes are TRBV11-2 and TRBJ1-4; D unclear. This CDR3 comprises 13 residues. V lost 5 bases and J lost 3, with 7 bases in between. CDR1 and CDR2 (germline): SGHAT, FQNNGV.

V usage is TRBV5-1 and J usage is TRBJ1-6; D is unclear. Germline V gives CDR1 SGHRS, CDR2 YFSETQ. This CDR3 is built from 14 residues. Trimming removed 0 bases at V and 10 bases at J, with 11 bases between. CDR3 residues: CASSLARTGSPLHF. The CDR3 region has the DNA TGCGCCAGCAGCTTGGCCCGGACTGGATCACCCCTCCACTTT.

This clone was observed once. The chain links TRBV5-1 to TRBJ1-6, with D perhaps matching TRBD1 (5 bases). The V gene's germline CDR1 is SGHRS and CDR2 YFSETQ. The CDR3 spans 16 residues. Trimming pared 0 bases from V and 3 bases from J, leaving 10 bases between. The DNA of the CDR3 is TGCGCCAGCAGCTTGGTGGGGGGGAACTATAATTCACCCCTCCACTTT. The encoded protein is CASSLVGGNYNSPLHF.

This clone was observed once. Here the CDR3 DNA reads TGTGCCAGCAGCCAAGATCCGACAGGGGGGTACGAGCAGTACTTC. The encoded protein is CASSQDPTGGYEQYF. This chain joins TRBV3-1 (or the pseudogene TRBV3-2) and TRBJ2-7; 9 bases fit TRBD1. The CDR3 is made up of 15 amino acids. Trimming cost V 0 bases and J 4 bases; bases outside gene matches: 4. Germline CDR1 and CDR2: LGHDT and YNNKEL (reference sequence).

The chain has TRBV7-2 and TRBJ2-7; no clear D gene. The CDR3 consists of 14 residues. Germline-derived CDR1 and CDR2 are SGHTA and FQGNSA. Trimming stripped 4 bases from V and 3 bases from J, with 13 bases between. The CDR3 bases are TGTGCCAGCAGCTCCGCTCTAGATATCTACGAGCAGTACTTC. It is translated as CASSSALDIYEQYF.

The rearrangement uses TRBV2 and TRBJ1-3, with D hard to call. Germline values: CDR1 SNHLY, CDR2 FYNNEI. CDR3 length: 15 residues. V dropped 1 base and J dropped 0 bases, with 7 bases sitting between them. The DNA for the CDR3 is TGTGCCAGCAGTGAAGGTCCCGGCTCTGGAAACACCATATATTTT. Its translation is CASSEGPGSGNTIYF.

The rearrangement joins TRBV5-1 to TRBJ2-7; 9 nucleotides line up with TRBD1. CDR1 and CDR2 from the germline V gene are SGHRS and YFSETQ. CDR3 length: 14 amino acids. The junction had 7 bases not matched to a gene; V was cut back by 4 bases and J by 5 bases. The CDR3 coding sequence is TGCGCCAGCAGCAAGGGGGACAGGGACCACGAGCAGTACTTC. As protein: CASSKGDRDHEQYF.

The chain couples TRBV5-1 to TRBJ2-5; 9 nucleotides line up with TRBD1. J gave up 5 bases and V 3 bases, and 5 bases lay outside the gene matches. The CDR3 covers 14 residues. Germline CDR1 is SGHRS and CDR2 is YFSETQ. This CDR3 is CASSWTGVPETQYF. CDR3 sequence (DNA): TGCGCCAGCAGCTGGACAGGGGTTCCGGAGACCCAGTACTTC.

The V and J genes are TRBV11-2 and TRBJ2-7; TRBD1 is a possible D gene (6 bases). Germline V gene sequence: CDR1 SGHAT, CDR2 FQNNGV. Trimming took 5 bases from V and 3 from J, leaving 14 bases between them. There are 14 residues in the CDR3. The CDR3 DNA reads TGTGCCAGCAGCAGGGGTGGGGGCCTCTACGAGCAGTACTTC. This encodes CASSRGGGLYEQYF. Full variable domain (outside the CDR3, taken from reference TRBV11-2 and TRBJ2-7): EAGVAQSPRYKIIEKRQSVAFWCNPISGHATLYWYQQILGQGPKLLIQFQNNGVVDDSQLPKDRFSAERLKGVDSTLKIQPAKLEDSAVYLCASSRGGGLYEQYFGPGTRLTVT.

This chain links TRBV7-9 with TRBJ1-5; tentative D call: TRBD1 (6 bases). V was trimmed by 1 base and J by 7 bases, leaving 14 bases between them. Germline lookup yields CDR1 SEHNR and CDR2 FQNEAQ (reference sequence). The CDR3 contains 15 residues. The CDR3 region is CASSLVGGPGQPQHF. DNA of the CDR3: TGTGCCAGCAGCTTAGTGGGGGGGCCGGGGCAGCCCCAGCATTTT.

The sample holds a few counts of this clone. The chain is built from TRBV2 and TRBJ2-1; 12 bases align to TRBD2. V lost 11 bases and J lost 6; bases outside the gene matches: 5. This CDR3 spans 13 amino acids. Germline V gene lookup returns CDR1 SNHLY and CDR2 FYNNEI. CDR3 residues: CAGGTSGPNEQFF. Written as DNA, the CDR3 is TGTGCCGGCGGGACTAGCGGGCCCAATGAGCAGTTCTTC.

The J gene is TRBJ2-3, the V gene TRBV6-4, with 7 bases aligning to TRBD2. The V and J ends lost 6 bases and 1 base, in that order; junction bases with no gene match: 4. Germline V gives CDR1 MRHNA, CDR2 SNTAGT. The CDR3 length is 14 residues. The DNA of the CDR3 is TGTGCCAGCAGGCTAGCGGTGGGCACAGATACGCAGTATTTT. It specifies CASRLAVGTDTQYF.

The CDR3, as DNA: TGTGCCAGCAGTCAATCATCAGGGGCGCCCGGTCGTGGCAATCAGCCCCAGCATTTT. As protein: CASSQSSGAPGRGNQPQHF. The genes are TRBV6-6 and TRBJ1-5; TRBD1 is a possible D gene (6 bases). CDR1 is MNHNY and CDR2 is SVGAGI in the germline V gene (reference sequence). This CDR3 contains 19 residues. V was cut by 5 bases and J by 2 bases, with 25 bases left in between.

This chain joins TRBV2 and TRBJ1-1; 7 nucleotides line up with TRBD1. The V gene end was trimmed by 11 bases and the J gene end by 0 bases; junction bases not matched to a gene: 6. The length of the CDR3 is 13 residues. The germline CDR1 and CDR2 sequences are SNHLY and FYNNEI. This CDR3 is CACRQGMNTEAFF. CDR3 in DNA: TGTGCCTGTCGACAGGGAATGAACACTGAAGCTTTCTTT.

The CDR3 DNA is TGTGCCAGCTCGCCTCAAACAGGGGGCCAAGAGACCCAGTACTTC. Translation: CASSPQTGGQETQYF. V is TRBV18 and J is TRBJ2-5; TRBD1 matches 8 bases. J was trimmed by 1 base and V by 6 bases; bases with no gene match: 7. The CDR3 is 15 residues long. Germline lookup yields CDR1 KGHSH and CDR2 LQKENI. Filled out from reference TRBV18 and TRBJ2-5, the complete variable domain reads NAGVMQNPRHLVRRRGQEARLRCSPMKGHSHVYWYRQLPEEGLKFMVYLQKENIIDESGMPKERFSAEFPKEGPSILRIQQVVRGDSAAYFCASSPQTGGQETQYFGPGTRLLVL.

J is TRBJ2-1 and V is TRBV7-2, with TRBD1 identical over 7 bases. The V segment lost 2 bases and the J segment 6 bases; nucleotides outside the gene matches: 7. The CDR3 consists of 15 residues. Per germline, CDR1 SGHTA and CDR2 FQGNSA. CDR3 residues: CASSLRGTVLNEQFF. The CDR3 DNA sequence: TGTGCCAGCAGCTTAAGGGGGACAGTCCTCAATGAGCAGTTCTTC.

This clone showed up just a few times. The V gene is TRBV9, the J gene TRBJ1-5, with TRBD1 matching 10 bases. The CDR3 contains 15 residues. CDR1 and CDR2 from the germline V gene are SGDLS and YYNGEE. Trimming took 4 bases from V and 6 from J; bases not matched to a gene: 7. The CDR3: CASSLQGDRGQPQHF. The CDR3 DNA is TGTGCCAGCAGCCTACAAGGGGACAGGGGTCAGCCCCAGCATTTT. Combining the CDR3 with reference TRBV9 and TRBJ1-5 gives the whole variable domain DSGVTQTPKHLITATGQRVTLRCSPRSGDLSVYWYQQSLDQGLQFLIQYYNGEERAKGNILERFSAQQFPDLHSELNLSSLELGDSALYFCASSLQGDRGQPQHFGDGTRLSIL.

This chain links TRBV6-5 with TRBJ1-4; TRBD1 matches 10 bases. Germline CDR1 and CDR2: MNHEY and SVGAGI. V gave up 5 bases and J gave up 6 bases; unmatched junction bases: 3. The CDR3 is 14 residues long. CDR3 residues: CASSRDRGDEKLFF. The CDR3 coding sequence is TGTGCCAGCAGTCGGGACAGGGGTGATGAAAAACTGTTTTTT.

The V call is TRBV28, the J call TRBJ2-1, with 9 bases lining up with TRBD2. This CDR3 has 15 amino acids. Germline V gives CDR1 MDHEN, CDR2 SYDVKM. V was clipped by 5 bases and J by 7 bases; unmatched bases: 9. CDR3: CASSPGGTSRNEQFF. The CDR3, as DNA: TGTGCCAGCAGTCCCGGGGGGACTAGCCGTAATGAGCAGTTCTTC.

This clone turned up a few times. V gene TRBV5-1 combines with J gene TRBJ2-7, with 8 positions matching TRBD2. CDR3 length: 15 amino acids. Germline V gene data show CDR1 as SGHRS and CDR2 as YFSETQ. The junction had 13 bases not matched to a gene; V was cut back by 4 bases and J by 7 bases. In DNA, the CDR3 is TGCGCCAGCAGCACTGCCGGGACTAGTACGGGTGAGCAGTACTTC. It translates to CASSTAGTSTGEQYF.

The chain has TRBV2 and TRBJ1-6; possibly TRBD1 for D (6 bases). Germline V gene sequence: CDR1 SNHLY, CDR2 FYNNEI. Between the trimmed V and J ends, which lost 0 bases and 7 bases, there was a span of 7 bases. The length of the CDR3 is 14 residues. The CDR3 sequence: CASSEATGNSPLHF. Written as DNA, the CDR3 is TGTGCCAGCAGTGAAGCAACAGGGAATTCACCCCTCCACTTT.

This rearrangement joins TRBV2 to TRBJ2-1; D gene ambiguous. Germline V lookup: CDR1 SNHLY, CDR2 FYNNEI. V was cut by 6 bases and J by 9 bases, with 18 bases left in between. CDR3 length equals 14 residues. The CDR3 DNA follows: TGTGCCAGCAGCCTTCAGCCGCACAGCACTGAGCAGTTCTTC. This encodes CASSLQPHSTEQFF.

This clone has a single count. The chain is built from TRBV4-1 and TRBJ2-1; maybe TRBD2 (5 bases). V was pared by 0 bases and J by 12 bases, with 15 bases between. Per the germline V gene, CDR1 is MGHRA and CDR2 is YSYEKL. The CDR3 length is 14 residues. The DNA for the CDR3 is TGCGCCAGCAGCCAAGATGGACGGGAAGTAGGGCAGTTCTTC. As protein: CASSQDGREVGQFF.

The chain joins TRBV6-5 to TRBJ1-5; tentative D call: TRBD1 (6 bases). Germline assignment: CDR1 MNHEY and CDR2 SVGAGI. This CDR3 is 14 amino acids long. Trimming removed 4 bases at V and 4 bases at J, with 11 bases between. The CDR3 DNA follows: TGTGCCAGCAGTTTCCAGGGGCCAAATCAGCCCCAGCATTTT. Protein product: CASSFQGPNQPQHF.

The chain combines TRBV11-1 with TRBJ2-5; D is uncertain. The CDR3 covers 12 residues. CDR1 is SGHAT, CDR2 FQDESV, per germline (reference sequence). V shed 2 bases and J shed 4 bases, with 5 bases lying between them. The CDR3 region has the DNA TGTGCCAGCAGCTTACCCCTAGAGACCCAGTACTTC. Translated, it gives CASSLPLETQYF.

The chain has TRBV9 and TRBJ2-1, with 8 nucleotides matching TRBD2. In germline, CDR1 is SGDLS, CDR2 YYNGEE. Losses at the gene ends were 3 bases for V and 8 bases for J; bases not matched to a gene: 16. The CDR3 is 17 amino acids. CDR3 protein: CASSAPGTSPMSDEQFF. CDR3 DNA: TGTGCCAGCAGCGCTCCCGGGACTAGTCCTATGAGTGATGAGCAGTTCTTC.

The chain uses TRBV27 and TRBJ2-3; the match to TRBD2 covers 7 bases. The CDR3 runs 15 residues. V lost 6 bases and J lost 4; bases outside the gene matches: 10. Germline CDR1 reads MNHEY; CDR2 reads SMNVEV (reference sequence). CDR3 loop: CASSPGLQHPDTQYF. CDR3 sequence (DNA): TGTGCCAGCAGCCCGGGACTACAACACCCAGATACGCAGTATTTT.

The rearrangement links TRBV3-1 (or the pseudogene TRBV3-2) to TRBJ2-1; 8 nucleotides agree with TRBD2. There are 16 residues in the CDR3. Germline V lookup: CDR1 LGHDT, CDR2 YNNKEL (reference sequence). Germline trimming cut 1 base from V and 7 bases from J; bases unmatched to any gene: 9. The CDR3 DNA is TGTGCCAGCAGCCAAGGTCTTGCGGGAGGATCTAATGAGCAGTTCTTC. Translation gives CASSQGLAGGSNEQFF.

The chain is built from TRBV3-1 (or the pseudogene TRBV3-2) and TRBJ1-1; tentative D call: TRBD1 (5 bases). Per the germline V gene, CDR1 is LGHDT and CDR2 is YNNKEL (reference sequence). This CDR3 has 13 residues. Trimming stripped 4 bases from V and 4 bases from J, with 10 bases between. CDR3 sequence: CASSPGRPTEAFF. CDR3 nucleotides: TGTGCCAGCAGCCCAGGGAGGCCCACTGAAGCTTTCTTT.

The V gene is TRBV29-1, the J gene TRBJ2-1; 7 nucleotides align to TRBD1. This CDR3 is built from 16 residues. V dropped 6 bases and J dropped 9; count of bases not matched to a gene: 20. Germline lookup yields CDR1 SQVTM and CDR2 ANQGSEA. CDR3: CSVVPGQKILVTEQFF. CDR3 DNA sequence: TGCAGCGTGGTTCCGGGACAGAAGATTCTGGTCACTGAGCAGTTCTTC.

The chain links TRBV5-1 to TRBJ1-1; no definite D call. The CDR3 covers 15 residues. V lost 0 bases and J lost 7, with 16 bases in between. Germline V lookup: CDR1 SGHRS, CDR2 YFSETQ. The DNA of the CDR3 is TGCGCCAGCAGCTTGGACGGCGGCGCGATGGATGAAGCTTTCTTT. This sequence encodes CASSLDGGAMDEAFF. Full variable domain (remainder filled in from reference TRBV5-1 and TRBJ1-1): KAGVTQTPRYLIKTRGQQVTLSCSPISGHRSVSWYQQTPGQGLQFLFEYFSETQRNKGNFPGRFSGRQFSNSRSEMNVSTLELGDSALYLCASSLDGGAMDEAFFGQGTRLTVV.

The gene calls are TRBV27 and TRBJ2-1, with TRBD2 matching over 14 bases. The CDR3 has 19 residues. CDR1 is MNHEY, CDR2 SMNVEV, per germline (reference sequence). V was pared by 4 bases and J by 6 bases, with 14 bases of the junction left unmatched. DNA for the CDR3: TGTGCCAGCAGTTGGGGCAAGAAGACCGGGACTAGCGGGAGCAATGAGCAGTTCTTC. It translates to CASSWGKKTGTSGSNEQFF.